This TCR beta chain was sequenced during a study of blood T cell repertoires in COVID-19. The wider study: Acute-phase and convalescent COVID-19 samples originated in the United States, Italy and Spain. T cells, B-cell-depleted T cells, or PBMCs provided the cDNA or gDNA that served as material.

Under the authors' procedure: Estimation of nucleated cell counts was performed using reference gene primer amplification. The table came from immunoSEQ multiplex PCR; TCRdb's copy has only in-frame clones and leaves some out. The DNA gave D and trimming, while V, J and clone size come from that table. The repertoire holds about 230,000 clones, with approximately 80% as singletons. Germline CDR1 reads MNHEY; CDR2 reads SVGAGI. With V trimmed by 6 bases and J by 2 bases, 3 bases remained unmatched. The CDR3 length is 13 residues. Sequencing was performed on peripheral blood. This chain joins TRBV6-5 and TRBJ2-5; 7 nucleotides align to TRBD1. This TCR was sampled from a woman aged 80 or older with COVID-19, enrolled during active disease. For the CDR3, the DNA is TGTGCCAGCAGAGCGACAGGGCAAGAGACCCAGTACTTC. Protein sequence: CASRATGQETQYF.